This T cell receptor beta chain was sequenced for a study of shared clonotypes between healthy human individuals (TCRdb year 2020). Background on the whole study: A few men and a couple of women, aged 18 to 49 years, made up the cohort. To increase sequencing depth and limit assay-specific biases, different laboratories used diverse techniques to prepare libraries and sequence TCR repertoires. The study deeply sequenced blood TCR repertoires of about five healthy adults to estimate repertoire size and the extent of clonotype sharing between individuals. Per donor, leukapheresis produced somewhere between about 0.8 and 9 billion PBMCs. For each donor, CD4 naive and CD4 memory were each run on three plates, CD8 naive on two plates, and CD8 memory on one plate. Paper-wide results and their limitations: Sharing across several donors was observed for 4.5% to 6.5% of naive CD4, 3% to 3.5% of naive CD8, over 2% of memory CD4, and roughly 0.43% of memory CD8 clonotypes. Sampling was restricted to blood, and TCR repertoires in tissue are likely to differ from TCR repertoires in blood. Rarefaction of sorted-subset datasets indicated incomplete sequencing despite the large sequencing depth. Clonotypes shared by all four sorted-subset donors showed higher generation probabilities than non-shared clonotypes. Naive subsets generally had larger estimated clonotype richness than memory subsets did. Pairwise subsampling led to the expectation that sequencing depth would affect the degree of clonotype sharing among donors. The small number of donors limited the genetic and exposure-history diversity represented.

Reading from cysteine to phenylalanine, the CDR3 counts 16 amino acids. The retained sequence is limited to the CDR3, 48 bases, with the frame set at the first base. Ends trimmed: V by 1 base, J by 4 bases; bases unmatched to a gene: 11. The CDR1 and CDR2 encoded by the germline V gene are SQVTM and ANQGSEA. Using the deep immunoSEQ assay, multiplex PCR amplified TCR CDR3 regions from genomic DNA. Extracted genomic DNA from each cell subset was distributed evenly across all wells of several immunoSEQ 96-well plates, and each plate was treated as a replicate. For sorted subsets, approximately 0.2 ug of genomic DNA, equivalent to some 30,000 T cell genomes, went into each replicate PCR. The purified libraries were quantified using a Qubit 3.0 fluorometer, sized with a Bioanalyzer 2100, and then quantified again using the KAPA Library Quantification kit. Every immunoSEQ 96-well plate was sequenced on a separate single-read 150-cycle Illumina NextSeq 550 flow cell. As for the original processing: Because only junctional sequences without quality scores were contained in the immunoSEQ output, filtering matching that applied to full-length reads could not be performed. Sequences were annotated with PyIR, a Python wrapper for IgBLAST v1.9, using IMGT germline references to assign V/J genes and CDR3. Reads with weak V/J assignments (E-value above 1e-6), missing CDR3, stop codons, out-of-frame junctions, or ambiguous translated residues were removed. A V3J clonotype was defined by an identical inferred V gene, J gene, and CDR3 amino acid sequence. The percentage overlap between two repertoires was calculated by dividing the number of shared unique clonotypes by the size of the smaller repertoire. RTK rarefaction, the Chao1 estimator, and Recon v2.1 estimates of unobserved clonotypes were used to assess repertoire richness. Generation probabilities for all TCRbeta clonotypes obtained by the gDNA method from a few donors were computed using OLGA. Held by TCRdb, this immuneACCESS table contains in-frame sequences only and omits some clones. Under half of the omission traces to an unresolved V gene where checked; the cause of the rest is unknown. V and J calls and clone size are copied from that table; D and trimming were computed from the DNA. Across this sample there are around 1,000,000 clones, with approximately 80% seen only once. 0.89% of the sample goes to the ten largest clones.

In the case of this clone: The specificity of this receptor is unknown. No much larger clone exists at a distance of one base, and base qualities are not known.

Donors were healthy HIV-negative adults with no recently reported acute infections or vaccinations. Every donor was a Caucasian adult living in Nashville, Tennessee, USA. CD4+ T cells were enriched through magnetic negative selection, after which naive cells were positively selected on CD45RA and the remaining negative fraction served as the memory subset. After blood collection by leukapheresis, PBMCs were isolated using Ficoll-Histopaque density gradient centrifugation and then cryopreserved in the vapor phase of liquid nitrogen. Analytical flow cytometry was used to check the purity and quantity of each magnetically sorted T cell population. Genomic DNA was isolated from every sorted fraction and measured by UV absorbance on a Nanodrop 2000c.

Sequencing used memory CD4+ T cells from PBMCs. The sample's cell subset or site label, in plain terms: CD45RA-negative fraction. The sequence joins TRBV29-1 to TRBJ1-1, with TRBD1 matching 8 junction bases. This receptor was obtained from a young man in good health. Some clones in this sample may be carry-over from other donors' samples. The CDR3 sequence is CSVEGGQGSLGTEAFF. The sequence in DNA is TGCAGCGTTGAAGGCGGACAGGGTTCCTTAGGCACTGAAGCTTTCTTT.